The 13 T cell receptor beta chains below all came from one sample that was sequenced in a study of OX40 agonist ivuxolimab in advanced cancers. The protocol was immunoSEQ multiplex PCR, while the TCRdb copy is restricted to in-frame clones and leaves out a portion. The sample lists about 93,000 clones, 89% seen once, with approximately 0.36% in the top ten. The sample consisted of CD4+ or CD8+ T cells sorted from blood, taken in a trial of the OX40 agonist ivuxolimab. All receptors come from an adult with an advanced solid tumor such as melanoma, head and neck, liver or kidney cancer.

The gene calls are TRBV27 and TRBJ1-1; 7 nucleotides match TRBD1. V was pared by 8 bases and J by 7 bases, with 4 bases of the junction left unmatched. The CDR3 sequence is 11 residues long. Germline lookup yields CDR1 MNHEY and CDR2 SMNVEV (reference sequence). DNA of the CDR3: TGTGCCAGCGGCCGGACAGGTGAAGCTTTCTTT. Amino acid sequence: CASGRTGEAFF.

The V gene is TRBV5-1, the J gene TRBJ1-1, with a possible D match to TRBD1 (6 bases). The CDR3 is 13 residues long. CDR1 and CDR2 from the germline V gene are SGHRS and YFSETQ. The V end was cut by 4 bases, the J end by 5 bases, with 12 bases between. The CDR3 sequence: CASSVGGATEAFF. In DNA, the CDR3 is TGCGCCAGCAGCGTTGGGGGGGCTACTGAAGCTTTCTTT.

This chain joins TRBV19 and TRBJ1-5, with D perhaps matching TRBD1 (5 bases). V was clipped by 1 base and J by 12 bases, with 13 bases between them. This CDR3 has 13 amino acids. Germline V gene lookup returns CDR1 LNHDA and CDR2 SQIVND (reference sequence). CDR3 in amino acids: CASSIGLGANQHF. CDR3 coding DNA: TGTGCCAGTAGTATAGGGCTAGGGGCAAACCAGCATTTT.

V usage is TRBV6-4 and J usage is TRBJ2-2, with 8 bases lining up with TRBD1. CDR1 and CDR2 from the germline V gene are MRHNA and SNTAGT. V lost 2 bases, J lost 1 base, and 3 bases stayed unmatched. The CDR3 loop spans 16 amino acids. The chain's CDR3 is CASSDTGTGNTGELFF. CDR3 DNA: TGTGCCAGCAGTGACACCGGGACAGGGAACACCGGGGAGCTGTTTTTT.

The chain recombines TRBV5-1 with TRBJ2-2; D call uncertain. Per the germline V gene, CDR1 is SGHRS and CDR2 is YFSETQ. The ends were cut back, 6 bases at V and 0 bases at J, with 15 bases in the middle. The CDR3 runs 16 residues. The DNA of the CDR3 is TGCGCCAGCACCTCACTGACACTCGCGAACACCGGGGAGCTGTTTTTT. This gives the protein CASTSLTLANTGELFF.

The rearrangement links TRBV5-1 to TRBJ1-3; TRBD1 might be the D (5 bases). Germline CDR1 is SGHRS and CDR2 is YFSETQ. V was pared by 5 bases and J by 4 bases, with 16 bases between. The CDR3 is 15 amino acids. The DNA for the CDR3 is TGCGCCAGCAGACACTCGACAGCCCTCGGAAACACCATATATTTT. This translates into CASRHSTALGNTIYF.

The chain joins TRBV27 to TRBJ1-5; TRBD1 aligns across 8 bases. Germline V gene lookup returns CDR1 MNHEY and CDR2 SMNVEV (reference sequence). The CDR3 has 15 amino acids. V dropped 4 bases and J dropped 6; count of bases not matched to a gene: 8. The CDR3 here is CASSSTTGVGQPQHF. Written as DNA, the CDR3 is TGTGCCAGCAGTTCGACGACAGGGGTGGGTCAGCCCCAGCATTTT.

This chain links TRBV15 with TRBJ1-5; TRBD1 is a possible D gene (5 bases). Trimming shortened V by 0 bases and J by 5 bases, and 8 bases separated the two germline ends. Per the germline V gene, CDR1 is LNHNV and CDR2 is YYDKDF (reference sequence). The CDR3 contains 14 residues. CDR3 coding DNA: TGTGCCACCAGCAGAGATATAGGGGATCAGCCCCAGCATTTT. Translated, it gives CATSRDIGDQPQHF.

The chain is built from TRBV27 and TRBJ2-1; D is unresolved. Trimming left V 9 bases short and J 3 bases short, with 12 bases between. CDR1 is MNHEY and CDR2 is SMNVEV in the germline V gene (reference sequence). The CDR3 covers 13 residues. The DNA of the CDR3 is TGTGCCAGTAGGACGGTGTTCTACAATGAGCAGTTCTTC. Translated, it gives CASRTVFYNEQFF.

The rearrangement links TRBV6-5 to TRBJ1-1, with D possibly being TRBD1 (5 bases). V was shortened by 0 bases and J by 3 bases, with 8 bases between the two germline ends. Germline CDR1 reads MNHEY; CDR2 reads SVGAGI. There are 14 residues in the CDR3. Written as DNA, the CDR3 is TGTGCCAGCAGTTACTCGGGCAGGGACACTGAAGCTTTCTTT. Protein: CASSYSGRDTEAFF.

The V call is TRBV9, the J call TRBJ1-1; D uncertain. The CDR3 is 14 amino acids. The germline V and J ends were trimmed by 1 base and 6 bases, with 13 bases remaining between them. CDR1 and CDR2 from the germline V gene are SGDLS and YYNGEE. DNA of the CDR3: TGTGCCAGCAGCGTAAGACCGAGTGTGGCTGAAGCTTTCTTT. It is translated as CASSVRPSVAEAFF.

The chain has TRBV5-6 and TRBJ1-4, with 9 bases identical to TRBD1. Looked up from germline, CDR1 is SGHDT and CDR2 is YYEEEE. This CDR3 comprises 14 residues. Trimming removed 1 base from V and 7 bases from J; junction bases left unmatched: 2. The CDR3 nucleotides are TGTGCCAGCAGCTTGAGGACAGGGGTTGAAAAACTGTTTTTT. Translation: CASSLRTGVEKLFF.

The rearrangement links TRBV18 to TRBJ1-3; a possible D gene is TRBD1 (5 bases). Between the trimmed V and J ends, which lost 0 bases and 2 bases, there was a span of 8 bases. The CDR3 covers 15 residues. From germline, CDR1 is KGHSH and CDR2 LQKENI. The CDR3 spells CASSPPQGPGNTIYF. CDR3 bases: TGTGCCAGCTCACCACCGCAGGGCCCTGGAAACACCATATATTTT.